This TCR beta chain was identified during a study of blood T cells in healthy people across ages. Next came a second PCR, run for roughly 7 to 12 cycles, which used a sample-barcoded 5' primer along with a J-beta primer mix. Using its own MiXCR run on the 5' RACE reads, TCRdb lists one record per CDR3 protein. The sample has under 2 million distinct CDR3 sequences; about 31% are singletons. Turning to this clonotype: Its target is not known.

V lost 1 base to trimming and J lost 7 bases; unmatched junction nucleotides: 10. CDR3 length equals 15 residues. Per germline, CDR1 DFQATT and CDR2 SNEGSKA (reference sequence). Healthy Caucasian individuals from Russia aged roughly 6 to 100 served as donors. Study conclusions and caveats: The recorded TCR beta diversity per million T cells decreased in a roughly linear manner with age. Percentage of naive T cells showed a strong correlation with TCR beta diversity.

The sequencing sample was made of blood. The TCR sequence derives from a woman in her twenties or thirties in good health. The chain uses TRBV20-1 and TRBJ2-1; 7 bases are shared with TRBD2. The CDR3 reads CSARVGGRGVNEQFF. In nucleotides, the CDR3 is TGCAGTGCTAGAGTCGGCGGGAGAGGTGTAAATGAGCAGTTCTTC.